This T cell receptor beta chain originates from a study of shared clonotypes between healthy human individuals. This clone was counted between two and nine times. The antigen is undetermined. The sample holds other DNA sequences that translate to the same CDR3. It was around 190 ng DNA, 25,000 to 35,000 T cell genomes, that sorted-subset replicate PCRs used. Data came from immunoSEQ multiplex PCR; TCRdb stores just in-frame clones and leaves some out. The top ten clones hold roughly 1.2% of a sample with some 1.5 million clones, around 97% of them seen once. General study points: Deeper or shallower sequencing was expected to change how clonotypes are shared among donors.

This CDR3 region has 14 residues. The germline V gene has CDR1 SGHRS and CDR2 YFSETQ. The V and J ends lost 3 bases and 0 bases respectively, with 9 bases between them. Each donor was a Caucasian adult residing in Nashville, Tennessee. The clonotype was recovered from a man younger than 40 in good health. The sequencing sample was made of naive CD4+ T cells sorted from blood. Documented subset: CD45RA+ positively selected. The chain has TRBV5-1 and TRBJ1-1, with D hard to call. The CDR3 is CASSSQTLNTEAFF. The CDR3 DNA reads as TGCGCCAGCAGCTCCCAAACACTGAACACTGAAGCTTTCTTT.